The present TCR beta chain was sequenced within a study of blood T cell repertoires in COVID-19. Original processing notes: Amplifying reference gene primers gave estimates of nucleated cell counts. Sequenced by immunoSEQ multiplex PCR; TCRdb stores in-frame clones only, minus some. For V, J and clone size, that table is used; D and trimming come from the DNA. The data contain about 280,000 clones, less than 95% of them singletons. CDR3 length equals 14 residues. Looked up from germline, CDR1 is KGHDR and CDR2 is SFDVKD. V gave up 10 bases and J gave up 2 bases, with 14 bases separating them. Those enrolled, adults aged roughly 18 to 100 years, came from 25 or so US areas. Clinical history as reported by participants underpinned cohort assignment.

This clonotype was obtained from a man between 40 and 49 years old who had been exposed to COVID-19. V gene TRBV24-1 combines with J gene TRBJ1-5, with a possible D match to TRBD1 (5 bases). The specimen sequenced was PBMCs or T cells enriched from blood (not recorded which). The CDR3 region has the DNA TGTGCCACGCAAAGGGGTACGGGCAATCAGCCCCAGCATTTT. Translated: CATQRGTGNQPQHF.